Listed below are T cell receptor beta chains from one sample, sequenced in a study of T-cell reconstitution after alpha-beta-depleted transplantation in children. MiXCR, applied by TCRdb to the PCR reads, yields one record per CDR3 protein. The sample lists some 300,000 distinct CDR3 sequences; 10% were seen once. This specimen was PBMCs from the stem cell graft donor, taken from the stem cell graft. These TCRs come from a human donor who donated a stem cell graft to a child with acute lymphoblastic leukemia. CDR3s include the opening cysteine and the closing phenylalanine or tryptophan. D genes are given only for firm matches. Only part of the rows carry a size: once, few, many, or a class if the clone is expanded.

length: 18; V: TRBV4-2; D: TRBD2; J: TRBJ2-1; size: few; CDR3: CASSLRTSGRGSYNEQFF; DNA: TGTGCCAGCAGCCTACGGACTAGCGGGAGGGGGTCCTACAATGAGCAGTTCTTC
length: 14; V: TRBV12-3/TRBV12-4; D: NA; J: TRBJ2-1; size: many; CDR3: CASTNPRLSNEQFF; DNA: TGTGCCAGCACCAATCCTCGGTTATCCAATGAGCAGTTCTTC
length: 14; V: TRBV12-3/TRBV12-4; D: NA; J: TRBJ2-2; size: many; CDR3: CASSFVVGTGELFF; DNA: TGTGCCAGCAGTTTTGTTGTAGGGACCGGGGAGCTGTTTTTT
length: 17; V: TRBV21-1; D: NA; J: TRBJ2-5; size: few; CDR3: CASSQERVSRGEETQYF; DNA: TGTGCCAGCAGCCAAGAAAGGGTATCACGAGGAGAAGAGACCCAGTACTTC
length: 16; V: TRBV7-6; D: TRBD2; J: TRBJ2-3; size: few; CDR3: CASSLGSGRVTDTQYF; DNA: TGTGCCAGCAGCTTAGGTAGCGGGAGGGTCACAGATACGCAGTATTTT
length: 17; V: TRBV28; D: TRBD2; J: TRBJ2-3; size: few; CDR3: CASWGTGLAGDTDTQYF; DNA: TGTGCCAGCTGGGGGACAGGACTAGCGGGAGACACAGATACGCAGTATTTT
length: 15; V: TRBV7-7; D: TRBD1; J: TRBJ1-4; size: few; CDR3: CASSQYRGEDEKLFF; DNA: TGTGCTAGCAGCCAGTACAGGGGTGAAGACGAAAAACTGTTTTTT
length: 19; V: TRBV20-1; D: TRBD2; J: TRBJ2-1; size: NA; CDR3: CSAREGIASGRAEGNEQFF; DNA: TGCAGTGCTAGAGAGGGGATTGCTAGCGGGAGGGCCGAGGGCAATGAGCAGTTCTTC
length: 16; V: TRBV5-1; D: TRBD1; J: TRBJ1-1; size: NA; CDR3: CASSFLPGQVNTEAFF; DNA: TGCGCCAGCAGCTTCCTTCCGGGACAGGTGAACACTGAAGCTTTCTTT
length: 15; V: TRBV4-1; D: TRBD2; J: TRBJ2-7; size: NA; CDR3: CASSEQAGGPYEQYF; DNA: TGCGCCAGCAGCGAACAGGCGGGAGGCCCCTACGAGCAGTACTTC
length: 12; V: TRBV7-2; D: NA; J: TRBJ2-7; size: once; CDR3: CASTRWGYEQYF; DNA: TGTGCCAGCACGAGGTGGGGCTACGAGCAGTACTTC
length: 13; V: TRBV27; D: NA; J: TRBJ2-7; size: NA; CDR3: CASRKGGFNEQYF; DNA: TGTGCCAGCAGAAAAGGTGGGTTCAACGAGCAGTACTTC
length: 16; V: TRBV28; D: NA; J: TRBJ2-7; size: many; CDR3: CAVAVVRRRPSYEQYF; DNA: TGTGCCGTAGCTGTGGTTCGGAGGAGGCCATCTTACGAGCAGTACTTC
length: 15; V: TRBV27; D: NA; J: TRBJ2-3; size: few; CDR3: CASSLRRSYTDTQYF; DNA: TGTGCCAGCAGTTTGCGGCGGTCCTACACAGATACGCAGTATTTT
length: 13; V: TRBV15; D: TRBD2; J: TRBJ2-1; size: few; CDR3: CATSDGRASEQFF; DNA: TGTGCCACCAGCGACGGGAGGGCCAGTGAGCAGTTCTTC
length: 14; V: TRBV12-3/TRBV12-4; D: NA; J: TRBJ2-1; size: many; CDR3: CARASRGSYNEQFF; DNA: TGTGCCAGAGCGAGTAGGGGCTCCTACAATGAGCAGTTCTTC
length: 15; V: TRBV20-1; D: TRBD2; J: TRBJ2-2; size: NA; CDR3: CSARTSGSNTGELFF; DNA: TGCAGTGCTAGGACTAGCGGGAGCAACACCGGGGAGCTGTTTTTT
length: 17; V: TRBV5-6; D: TRBD1; J: TRBJ2-1; size: few; CDR3: CASSPIDRVPYNNEQFF; DNA: TGTGCCAGCAGCCCCATCGACAGGGTTCCTTACAACAATGAGCAGTTCTTC